This entry is about one T cell receptor beta chain. The sample holds one count of this clone. Its antigen is currently not known. Per-base quality was not reported, and no clone a single base away is much larger than it. A single peripheral blood draw of 90 to 150 mL on average was collected from each donor into heparinised tubes. Using a panel that included CD45RO, CCR7, CD25, CD127, CD95 and CD27, naive, central memory, regulatory and stem cell-like memory CD4+ T cells were sorted on a BD FACSAria II. Every sorted population had a purity above 98%. Right away, PBMCs were isolated by Lymphoprep density gradient centrifugation and were stained directly, with no culture step. To minimize batch effects, samples were stained and sorted in pairs, one healthy donor with one patient per experiment. These data come from a study of beta chain features in type 1 diabetes listed by TCRdb under 2018. A note on the overall study: Mean age, gender distribution, total cell number and subset yield were not different between patients and healthy donors. A total of 107,917,701 sorted cells were examined across all samples, and the number of cells per subset was strongly correlated with RNA yield. The study compared the TCRB repertoires of sorted circulating CD4+ T cell subsets in recently diagnosed type 1 diabetes patients with those in matched healthy donors. Regulatory and stem cell-like memory subsets were isolated from only 8 patients and 8 healthy donors, whereas naive and central memory subsets came from all 30 or so donors.

The entire isolated RNA was reverse transcribed using the High Capacity cDNA Reverse Transcription Kit, and thus expressed TCRB transcripts were sequenced. Deep immunoSEQ sequencing was applied to naive, central memory and regulatory T cell samples, giving an average of about 3.57 million total reads per sample. After sorted cells were lysed in RLT buffer, RNA was extracted with DNase-treated RNeasy Micro or Mini kits, with the choice depending on cell number. To prevent cross-contamination, every cell subset was processed on its own, while patient and healthy donor samples were processed together. Using the immunoSEQ multiplex PCR, TCRB sequences were amplified from cDNA into 87-bp fragments spanning the CDR3 region. Amplicons were sequenced on the Illumina HiSeq platform. Per the source publication's procedure: Synthetic template baselines were used to correct PCR bias computationally, reads within Hamming distance 2 were collapsed, and singletons that could not be merged were discarded. By aligning reads against IMGT, V, D and J genes, CDR3 length, and insertions or deletions at six rearrangement sites were assigned. Clonotype counts were normalized to sorted cell number within each subset before computing true diversity and Gini coefficients with the tcR R package. The overlap coefficient, calculated on TCRB nucleotide sequences, was used to measure repertoire sharing. Held by TCRdb, this immuneACCESS table contains in-frame sequences only and omits some clones. Under half of the omission traces to an unresolved V gene where checked; the cause of the rest is unknown. D and trimming come from the DNA, and the V and J calls and clone size come from that table. The sample table shows around 140,000 clones, and approximately 10% are seen once. The top ten clones comprise about 0.6% of the sample.

Reading the germline V gene gives CDR1 SGHRS and CDR2 YFSETQ. The CDR3 sequence holds 14 residues, the cysteine and phenylalanine included. Solely the CDR3 DNA is kept, with 42 bases framed from the first base. Trimming takes 5 bases off V and 5 bases off J; junction bases not matched to a gene: 8. General conclusions and limits of the study: Shorter templates might have been favored by PCR, but patient and control samples were amplified and corrected together, so both groups would have been affected equally by any skew. Only small numbers of individuals were included in the HLA sub-analyses, which left unresolved whether HLA type had any influence on TCRB rearrangement. A moderate but significant shortening of TCRB CDR3 length was observed in type 1 diabetes patients in all four CD4+ subsets. Naive, central memory and regulatory TCRB repertoires appeared to be more similar among patients than among healthy donors. At VDJ recombination sites, patients with type 1 diabetes made fewer insertions and deleted more nucleotides, a pattern implying thymic rearrangement abnormalities. Because cDNA was sequenced instead of genomic DNA, highly expressing activated cells could be over-represented, though the groups showed no difference in activation or CD3 levels.

The sequenced sample was central memory CD4+ T cells from blood. The chain is encoded by TRBV5-1 joined to TRBJ1-2, with 8 bases in between that match TRBD1. The source of this sequence is a woman between 40 and 50 years old in good health. CDR3 loop: CASSSQGAQYGYTF. In nucleotides, the sequence is TGCGCCAGCAGTTCTCAGGGGGCGCAATATGGCTACACCTTC.